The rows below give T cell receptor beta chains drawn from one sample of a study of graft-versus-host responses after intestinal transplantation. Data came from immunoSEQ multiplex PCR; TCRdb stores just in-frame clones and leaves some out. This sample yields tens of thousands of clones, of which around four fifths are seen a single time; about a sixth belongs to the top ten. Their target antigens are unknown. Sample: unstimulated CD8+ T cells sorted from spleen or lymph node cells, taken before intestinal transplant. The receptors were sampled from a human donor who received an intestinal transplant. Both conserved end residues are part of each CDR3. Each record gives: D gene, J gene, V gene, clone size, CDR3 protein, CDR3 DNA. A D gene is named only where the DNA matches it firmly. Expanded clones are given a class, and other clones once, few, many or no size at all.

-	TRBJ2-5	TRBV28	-	CASSLGQGKTQYF	TGTGCCAGCAGTTTAGGCCAGGGGAAGACCCAGTACTTC
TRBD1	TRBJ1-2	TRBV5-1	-	CASSLAVGTGYYGYTF	TGCGCCAGCAGCTTGGCAGTGGGGACAGGGTACTATGGCTACACCTTC
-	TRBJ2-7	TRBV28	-	CASSFGGPSYEQYF	TGTGCCAGCAGTTTCGGAGGCCCAAGTTACGAGCAGTACTTC
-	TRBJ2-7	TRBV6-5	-	CASSYSIVAISHEQYF	TGTGCCAGCAGTTACTCGATAGTAGCGATATCCCACGAGCAGTACTTC
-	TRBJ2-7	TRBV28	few	CASSYAYEQYF	TGTGCCAGCAGTTATGCCTACGAGCAGTACTTC
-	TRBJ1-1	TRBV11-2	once	CASSPFLENTEAFF	TGTGCCAGCAGCCCATTCTTAGAGAACACTGAAGCTTTCTTT
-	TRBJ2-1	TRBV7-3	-	CASSPYRTDFNEQFF	TGTGCCAGCAGCCCCTATCGGACTGACTTCAATGAGCAGTTCTTC
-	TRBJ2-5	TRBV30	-	CAWSQIGRGTDETQYF	TGTGCCTGGAGTCAAATTGGGCGTGGGACCGATGAGACCCAGTACTTC
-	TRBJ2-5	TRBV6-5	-	CASSYESTGYQETQYF	TGTGCCAGCAGTTACGAGTCTACAGGGTACCAAGAGACCCAGTACTTC
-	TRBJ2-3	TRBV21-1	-	CASSNNETGGATDTQYF	TGTGCCAGCAGCAATAATGAGACAGGGGGCGCCACAGATACGCAGTATTTT
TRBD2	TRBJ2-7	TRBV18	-	CASSPKRTSGPLYEQYF	TGTGCCAGCTCACCAAAGAGGACTAGCGGACCACTGTACGAGCAGTACTTC
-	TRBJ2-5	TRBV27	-	CASSLGETFQETQYF	TGTGCCAGCAGTTTAGGGGAGACCTTCCAGGAGACCCAGTACTTC
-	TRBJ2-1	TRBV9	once	CASSVGGDYEQFF	TGTGCCAGCAGCGTAGGAGGGGACTATGAGCAGTTCTTC
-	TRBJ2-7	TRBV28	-	CASCTPSYEQYF	TGTGCCAGCTGTACGCCTTCTTACGAGCAGTACTTC
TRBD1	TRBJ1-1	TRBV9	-	CASSPWTGLEAFF	TGTGCCAGCAGCCCCTGGACAGGGTTGGAAGCTTTCTTT
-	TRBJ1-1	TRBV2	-	CASSADRDSRDTEAFF	TGTGCCAGCAGTGCGGACCGGGACTCACGGGACACTGAAGCTTTCTTT
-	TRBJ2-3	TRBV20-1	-	CTPTSTDTQYF	TGCACTCCGACTAGCACAGATACGCAGTATTTT
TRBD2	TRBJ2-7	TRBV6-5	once	CATAGLVYEQYF	TGTGCCACCGCCGGACTAGTGTACGAGCAGTACTTC
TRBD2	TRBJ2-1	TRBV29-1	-	CSVGTSGSRYNEQFF	TGCAGCGTCGGGACTAGCGGGAGTAGGTACAATGAGCAGTTCTTC
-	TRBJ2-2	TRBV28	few	CASSLSGNTGELFF	TGTGCCAGCAGTTTGTCAGGGAACACCGGGGAGCTGTTTTTT
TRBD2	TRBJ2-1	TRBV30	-	CAWSAEPGLADNEQFF	TGTGCCTGGAGTGCCGAGCCGGGACTAGCGGACAATGAGCAGTTCTTC
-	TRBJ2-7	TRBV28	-	CASSLQQDGTYEQYF	TGTGCCAGCAGTTTACAGCAGGACGGCACCTACGAGCAGTACTTC
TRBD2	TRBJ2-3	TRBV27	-	CASSGTSGNTDTQYF	TGTGCCAGCAGTGGGACTAGCGGAAACACAGATACGCAGTATTTT
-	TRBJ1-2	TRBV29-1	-	CSVAGGQGRHGYTF	TGCAGCGTTGCGGGGGGGCAGGGGAGGCATGGCTACACCTTC
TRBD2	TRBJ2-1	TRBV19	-	CASSIDLAGSANEQFF	TGTGCCAGTAGTATAGATCTAGCGGGCAGTGCCAATGAGCAGTTCTTC
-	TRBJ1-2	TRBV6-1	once	CASSGSNYGYTF	TGTGCCAGCAGCGGGTCTAACTATGGCTACACCTTC
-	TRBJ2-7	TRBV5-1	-	CASSLGGAGEQYF	TGCGCCAGCAGCTTGGGGGGAGCTGGCGAGCAGTACTTC
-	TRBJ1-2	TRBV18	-	CASSRDGSYGYTF	TGTGCCAGCTCACGGGACGGTTCCTATGGCTACACCTTC
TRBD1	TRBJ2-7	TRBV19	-	CASGQGVSYEQYF	TGTGCCTCCGGACAGGGTGTTTCCTACGAGCAGTACTTC
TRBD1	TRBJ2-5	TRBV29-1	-	CSVEGSWQGAGETQYF	TGCAGCGTTGAGGGTAGCTGGCAGGGGGCAGGGGAGACCCAGTACTTC
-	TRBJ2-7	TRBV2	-	CASSDPGTSHEQYF	TGTGCCAGCAGTGATCCCGGGACATCCCACGAGCAGTACTTC
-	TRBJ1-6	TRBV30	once	CAWGDPSSYNSPLHF	TGTGCCTGGGGGGACCCGAGCTCCTATAATTCACCCCTCCACTTT
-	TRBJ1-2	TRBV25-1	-	CASSEWAANYGYTF	TGTGCCAGCAGTGAATGGGCAGCTAACTATGGCTACACCTTC
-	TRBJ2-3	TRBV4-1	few	CASSQDGRRYF	TGCGCCAGCAGCCAAGACGGCCGACGGTATTTT
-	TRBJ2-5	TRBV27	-	CASSTTTQETQYF	TGTGCCAGCAGTACGACGACTCAAGAGACCCAGTACTTC
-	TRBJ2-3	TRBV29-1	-	CSVEDLGGGPTDTQYF	TGCAGCGTTGAAGATCTAGGCGGAGGGCCCACAGATACGCAGTATTTT
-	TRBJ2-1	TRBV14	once	CASSQWTDNEQFF	TGTGCCAGCAGCCAGTGGACAGACAATGAGCAGTTCTTC
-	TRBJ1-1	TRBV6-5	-	CASSYSRNTEAFF	TGTGCCAGCAGTTACTCCAGGAACACTGAAGCTTTCTTT
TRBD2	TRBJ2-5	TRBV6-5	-	CASSFTSVEETQYF	TGTGCCAGCAGTTTTACTAGCGTGGAAGAGACCCAGTACTTC
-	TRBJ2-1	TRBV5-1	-	CASSLRGLQSSYNEQFF	TGCGCCAGCAGCTTAAGGGGACTTCAAAGCTCCTACAATGAGCAGTTCTTC
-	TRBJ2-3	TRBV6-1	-	CAGSAPGLSTDTQYF	TGTGCCGGCAGCGCCCCGGGACTTAGCACAGATACGCAGTATTTT
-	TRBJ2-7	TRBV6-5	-	CASSYSYGAYEQYF	TGTGCCAGCAGTTACTCGTACGGGGCCTACGAGCAGTACTTC
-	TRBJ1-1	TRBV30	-	CAWSVGVPSLNTEAFF	TGTGCCTGGAGCGTAGGCGTACCTTCGTTGAACACTGAAGCTTTCTTT
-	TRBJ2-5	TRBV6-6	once	CASSYSYKGETQYF	TGTGCCAGCAGTTACTCTTATAAAGGAGAGACCCAGTACTTC